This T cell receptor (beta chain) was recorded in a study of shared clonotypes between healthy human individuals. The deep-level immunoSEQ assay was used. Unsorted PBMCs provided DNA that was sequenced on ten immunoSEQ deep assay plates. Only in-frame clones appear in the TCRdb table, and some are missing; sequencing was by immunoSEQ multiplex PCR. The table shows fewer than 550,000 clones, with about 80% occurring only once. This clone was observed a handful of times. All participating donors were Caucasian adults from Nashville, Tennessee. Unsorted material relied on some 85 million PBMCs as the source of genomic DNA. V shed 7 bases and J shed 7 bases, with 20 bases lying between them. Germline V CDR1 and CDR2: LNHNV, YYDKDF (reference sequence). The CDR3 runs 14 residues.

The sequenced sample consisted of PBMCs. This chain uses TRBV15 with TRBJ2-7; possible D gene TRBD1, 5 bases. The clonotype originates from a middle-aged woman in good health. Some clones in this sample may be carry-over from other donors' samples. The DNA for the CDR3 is TGTGCCACCAAATGGACACTCAGAGAAGGGGAGCAGTACTTC. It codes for CATKWTLREGEQYF.